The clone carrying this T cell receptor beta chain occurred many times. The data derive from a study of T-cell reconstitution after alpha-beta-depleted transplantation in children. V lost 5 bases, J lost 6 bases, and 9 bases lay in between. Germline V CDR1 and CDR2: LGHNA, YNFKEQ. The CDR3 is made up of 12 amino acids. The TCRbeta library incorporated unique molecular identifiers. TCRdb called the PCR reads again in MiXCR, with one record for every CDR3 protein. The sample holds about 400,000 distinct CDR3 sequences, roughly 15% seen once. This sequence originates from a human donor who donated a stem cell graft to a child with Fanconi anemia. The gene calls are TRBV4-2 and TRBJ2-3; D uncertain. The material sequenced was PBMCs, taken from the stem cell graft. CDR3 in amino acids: CASSSRADTQYF. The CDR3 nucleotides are TGTGCCAGCAGCTCCCGGGCGGATACGCAGTATTTT.